The present entry profiles one T cell receptor beta chain with its context. Some clones are missing from TCRdb's copy, which holds only in-frame ones; the method was immunoSEQ multiplex PCR. The sample gives approximately 120,000 clones, about 88% of which show up once; 3.5% to 4.5% is in the top ten. This entry comes from a study of T cell responses to AZD1222 COVID-19 vaccine. CDR3 length equals 13 residues. With 3 bases removed from V and 6 bases from J, the gap between germline ends came to 12 bases. The chain has TRBV12-3 or TRBV12-4 and TRBJ2-7; the D is unclear. This receptor was identified in an adult in good health. The source material was peripheral blood, sampled on day 0 of AZD1222 vaccination. The CDR3: CASSFTAYGEQYF. As DNA, the CDR3 is TGTGCCAGCAGTTTCACAGCGTATGGCGAGCAGTACTTC.